The 3 T cell receptor beta chains below all came from one sample that was sequenced in a study of blood T cell repertoires in COVID-19. Libraries were prepared by immunoSEQ multiplex PCR; TCRdb keeps only in-frame clonotypes and omits some of them. The sample holds approximately 340,000 clones, about 89% seen once. Sequencing was done on a sample of PBMCs or T cells enriched from blood (not recorded which). These receptors originate from a woman aged 40 to 50 who had been exposed to COVID-19.

The CDR3 nucleotides are TGTGCCAGCAGTTACTCACAGGGGACCTATGGCTACACCTTC. Translated, it gives CASSYSQGTYGYTF. The V and J genes are TRBV6-5 and TRBJ1-2; 7 nucleotides align to TRBD1. With V trimmed by 0 bases and J by 4 bases, 2 bases remained unmatched. Per germline, CDR1 MNHEY and CDR2 SVGAGI. CDR3 length equals 14 residues.

The V gene is TRBV30, the J gene TRBJ1-5; tentative D call: TRBD1 (5 bases). This CDR3 region has 14 residues. Between the trimmed V and J ends, which lost 2 bases and 5 bases, there was a span of 13 bases. Per the germline V gene, CDR1 is GTSNPN and CDR2 is SVGIG (reference sequence). The CDR3 DNA reads TGTGCCTGGAGTACCCAGGGAAGTTATCAGCCCCAGCATTTT. Its protein product is CAWSTQGSYQPQHF.

This clone was seen only once. V is TRBV19 and J is TRBJ1-5, with D possibly matching TRBD1 (6 bases). V dropped 5 bases and J dropped 1 base, with 12 bases sitting between them. Germline V gives CDR1 LNHDA, CDR2 SQIVND (reference sequence). The length of the CDR3 is 15 residues. CDR3 coding DNA: TGTGCCAGTAGTTCCAGGGGCAAGAGCAATCAGCCCCAGCATTTT. It encodes CASSSRGKSNQPQHF.